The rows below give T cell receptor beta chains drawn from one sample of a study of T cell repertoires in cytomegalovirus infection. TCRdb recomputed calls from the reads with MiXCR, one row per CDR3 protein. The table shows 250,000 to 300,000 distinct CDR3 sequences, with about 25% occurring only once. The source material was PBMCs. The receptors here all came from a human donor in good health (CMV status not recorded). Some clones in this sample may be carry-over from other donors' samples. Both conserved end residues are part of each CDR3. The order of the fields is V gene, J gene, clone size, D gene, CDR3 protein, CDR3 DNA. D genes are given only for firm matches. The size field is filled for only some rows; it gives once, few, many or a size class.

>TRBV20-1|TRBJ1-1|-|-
CSASDRRRNTEAFF
TGCAGTGCTAGCGACCGACGTAGGAACACTGAAGCTTTCTTT
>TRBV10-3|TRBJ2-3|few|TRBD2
CATLGTSGTYGDTQYF
TGTGCCACCTTAGGGACTAGCGGGACTTACGGGGATACGCAGTATTTT
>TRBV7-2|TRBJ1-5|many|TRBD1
CASSQMGQGVQPQHF
TGTGCCAGCAGCCAAATGGGACAGGGGGTTCAGCCCCAGCATTTT
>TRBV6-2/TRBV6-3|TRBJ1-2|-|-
CASSYWTDDYGYTF
TGTGCCAGCAGTTACTGGACAGACGACTATGGCTACACCTTC
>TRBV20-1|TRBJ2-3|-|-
CSAPRGRGTDTQYF
TGCAGTGCCCCGCGGGGACGGGGGACAGATACGCAGTATTTT
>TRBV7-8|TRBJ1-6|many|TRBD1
CASSRDRGLPLHF
TGTGCCAGCAGTCGGGACAGGGGACTTCCCCTCCACTTT
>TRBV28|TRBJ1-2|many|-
CASNGGGDYGYTF
TGTGCCAGCAATGGGGGAGGAGACTATGGCTACACCTTC
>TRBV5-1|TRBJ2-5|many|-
CASSRTTQETQYF
TGTGCCAGCAGCCGGACTACCCAAGAGACCCAGTACTTC
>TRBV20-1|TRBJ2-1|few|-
CSARGITYNEQFF
TGCAGTGCTAGGGGGATTACCTACAATGAGCAGTTCTTC
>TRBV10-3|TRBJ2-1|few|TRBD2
CAISGTSGGDYNEQFF
TGTGCCATCAGTGGAACAAGCGGGGGGGATTACAATGAGCAGTTCTTC
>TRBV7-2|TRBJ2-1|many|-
CASGGTWTGAEQFF
TGTGCCAGCGGCGGGACTTGGACGGGGGCTGAGCAGTTCTTC
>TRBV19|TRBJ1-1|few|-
CASTGGIRAFF
TGTGCCAGTACCGGAGGGATTCGGGCTTTCTTT
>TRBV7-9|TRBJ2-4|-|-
CASSLGREAKNIQYF
TGTGCCAGCAGCTTGGGGAGAGAAGCCAAAAACATTCAGTACTTC
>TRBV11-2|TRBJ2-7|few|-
CASRFGLDYEQYF
TGTGCCAGCAGATTCGGACTCGATTACGAGCAGTACTTC
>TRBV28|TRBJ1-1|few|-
CASSLRPGRTEAFF
TGTGCCAGCAGTTTACGGCCGGGCAGGACTGAAGCTTTCTTT
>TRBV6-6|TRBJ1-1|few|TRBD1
CASSSPTGSPEAFF
TGTGCCAGCAGTTCCCCGACAGGGTCACCTGAAGCTTTCTTT
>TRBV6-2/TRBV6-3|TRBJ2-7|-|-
CASSPLGADTYEQYF
TGTGCCAGCAGTCCTCTCGGCGCCGATACCTACGAGCAGTACTTC
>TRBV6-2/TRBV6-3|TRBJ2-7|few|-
CASSVNKRAFSYEQYF
TGTGCCAGCAGTGTCAACAAGCGGGCCTTCTCCTACGAGCAGTACTTC
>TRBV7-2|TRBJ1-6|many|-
CATQMGSPLHF
TGTGCCACCCAGATGGGTTCACCCCTCCACTTT
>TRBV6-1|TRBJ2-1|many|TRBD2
CASTQGLAVDNEQFF
TGTGCCAGCACCCAAGGACTAGCGGTGGACAATGAGCAGTTCTTC
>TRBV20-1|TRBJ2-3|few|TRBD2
CSAPTSGNTDTQYF
TGCAGTGCTCCTACTAGCGGGAACACAGATACGCAGTATTTT
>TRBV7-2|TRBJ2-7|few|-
CASSLAPGGDYEQYF
TGTGCCAGCAGCTTAGCGCCCGGGGGAGACTACGAGCAGTACTTC
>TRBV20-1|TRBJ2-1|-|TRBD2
CSARDPAGVGDEQFF
TGCAGTGCTAGAGATCCCGCGGGAGTAGGCGATGAGCAGTTCTTC
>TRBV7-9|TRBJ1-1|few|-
CASSLRTNTEAFF
TGTGCCAGCAGCTTGAGGACAAACACTGAAGCTTTCTTT
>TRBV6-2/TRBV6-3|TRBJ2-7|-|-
CASSYSAGSYEQYF
TGTGCCAGCAGTTACTCCGCGGGATCCTACGAGCAGTACTTC
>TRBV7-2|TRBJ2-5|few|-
CASSLGGPQYF
TGTGCCAGCAGCTTAGGGGGACCCCAGTACTTC
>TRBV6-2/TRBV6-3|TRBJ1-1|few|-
CASSYSFPGSTEAFF
TGTGCCAGCAGTTACTCGTTCCCTGGAAGTACTGAAGCTTTCTTT
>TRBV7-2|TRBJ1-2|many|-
CASSGQTAYGYTF
TGTGCCAGCAGCGGACAGACCGCCTATGGCTACACCTTC
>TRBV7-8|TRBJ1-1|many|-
CASSLGEALMNTEAFF
TGTGCCAGCAGCTTAGGGGAAGCGTTGATGAACACTGAAGCTTTCTTT
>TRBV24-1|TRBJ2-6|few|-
CATSSDSGANVLTF
TGTGCCACCTCGTCCGACTCTGGGGCCAACGTCCTGACTTTC
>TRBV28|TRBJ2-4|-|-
CASSLRGEAKNIQYF
TGTGCCAGCAGTTTAAGGGGTGAGGCAAAAAACATTCAGTACTTC
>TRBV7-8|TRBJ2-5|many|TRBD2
CASSSEISGETQYF
TGTGCCAGCAGCTCGGAAATTAGCGGGGAGACCCAGTACTTC
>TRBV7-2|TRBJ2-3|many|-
CASRFSGTDTQYF
TGTGCCAGCAGGTTTAGCGGCACAGATACGCAGTATTTT
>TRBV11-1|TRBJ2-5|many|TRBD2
CASSSGTSGRGELETQYF
TGTGCCAGCAGCTCTGGGACTAGCGGGAGGGGAGAGCTGGAGACCCAGTACTTC
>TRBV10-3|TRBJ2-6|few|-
CAISVGGSGANVLTF
TGTGCCATCAGTGTCGGAGGCTCTGGGGCCAACGTCCTGACTTTC
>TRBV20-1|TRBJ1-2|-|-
CSAPWWTNYGYTF
TGCAGTGCCCCCTGGTGGACTAACTATGGCTACACCTTC
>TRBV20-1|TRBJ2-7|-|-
CSVAGANYEQYF
TGCAGTGTTGCAGGGGCCAATTACGAGCAGTACTTC
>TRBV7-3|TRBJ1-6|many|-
CASSPGRWDSPLHF
TGTGCCAGCAGCCCGGGCAGGTGGGATTCACCCCTCCACTTT
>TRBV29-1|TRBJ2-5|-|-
CSVGRGETQYF
TGCAGCGTTGGGCGGGGAGAGACCCAGTACTTC
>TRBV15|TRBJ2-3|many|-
CATSRDLPKENTQYF
TGTGCCACCAGCAGAGATTTGCCGAAGGAGAATACGCAGTATTTT